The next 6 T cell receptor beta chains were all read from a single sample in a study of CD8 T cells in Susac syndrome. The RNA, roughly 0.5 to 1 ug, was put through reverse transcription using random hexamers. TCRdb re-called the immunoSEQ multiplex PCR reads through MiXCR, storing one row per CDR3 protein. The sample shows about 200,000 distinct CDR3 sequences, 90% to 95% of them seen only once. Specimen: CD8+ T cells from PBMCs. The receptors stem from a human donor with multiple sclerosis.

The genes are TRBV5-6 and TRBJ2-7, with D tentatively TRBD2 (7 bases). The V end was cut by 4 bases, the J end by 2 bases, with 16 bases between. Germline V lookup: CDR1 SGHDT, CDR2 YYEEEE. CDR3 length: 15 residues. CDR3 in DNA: TGTGCCAGCAGCCGACTGGGAGGGGGTGCCTACGAGCAGTACTTC. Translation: CASSRLGGGAYEQYF. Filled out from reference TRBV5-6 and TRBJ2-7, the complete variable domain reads DAGVTQSPTHLIKTRGQQVTLRCSPKSGHDTVSWYQQALGQGPQFIFQYYEEEERQRGNFPDRFSGHQFPNYSSELNVNALLLGDSALYLCASSRLGGGAYEQYFGPGTRLTVT.

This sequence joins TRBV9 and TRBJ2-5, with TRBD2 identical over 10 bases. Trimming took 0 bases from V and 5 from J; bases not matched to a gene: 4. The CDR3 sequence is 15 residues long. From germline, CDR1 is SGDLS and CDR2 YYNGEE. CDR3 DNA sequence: TGTGCCAGCAGCGTAGTTGGTAGCGGGGGGGAGACCCAGTACTTC. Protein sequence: CASSVVGSGGETQYF.

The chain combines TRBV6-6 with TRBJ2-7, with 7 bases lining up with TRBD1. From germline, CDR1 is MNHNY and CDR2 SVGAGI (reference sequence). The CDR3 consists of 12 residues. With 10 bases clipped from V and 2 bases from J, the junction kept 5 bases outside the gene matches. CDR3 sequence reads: CATRDSPYEQYF. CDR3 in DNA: TGTGCCACCCGGGACAGCCCCTACGAGCAGTACTTC.

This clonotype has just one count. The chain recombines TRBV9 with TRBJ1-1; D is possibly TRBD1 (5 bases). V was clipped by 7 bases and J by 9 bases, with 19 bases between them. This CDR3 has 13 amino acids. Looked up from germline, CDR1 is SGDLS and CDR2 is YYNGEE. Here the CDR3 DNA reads TGTGCCAGCGGTCAATTGGTGACGGGACAAGCTTTCTTT. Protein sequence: CASGQLVTGQAFF. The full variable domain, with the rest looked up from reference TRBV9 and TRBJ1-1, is DSGVTQTPKHLITATGQRVTLRCSPRSGDLSVYWYQQSLDQGLQFLIQYYNGEERAKGNILERFSAQQFPDLHSELNLSSLELGDSALYFCASGQLVTGQAFFGQGTRLTVV.

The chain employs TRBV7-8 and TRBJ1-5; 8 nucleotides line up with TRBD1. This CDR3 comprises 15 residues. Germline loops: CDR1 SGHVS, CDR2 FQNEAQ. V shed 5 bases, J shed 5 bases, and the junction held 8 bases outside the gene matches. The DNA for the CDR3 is TGTGCCAGCAGCCGACACGGACAGGGTGATCAGCCCCAGCATTTT. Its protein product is CASSRHGQGDQPQHF.

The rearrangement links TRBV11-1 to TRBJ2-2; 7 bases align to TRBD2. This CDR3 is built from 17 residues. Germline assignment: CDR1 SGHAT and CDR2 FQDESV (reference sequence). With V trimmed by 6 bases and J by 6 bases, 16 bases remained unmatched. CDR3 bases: TGTGCCAGCAGTTCCGAGGTAGCGGGCATCGCGGCCGGGGAGCTGTTTTTT. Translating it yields CASSSEVAGIAAGELFF.